These 31 T cell receptor beta chains were all obtained from the same sample, sequenced in a study of T cells in Graves' hyperthyroidism and ophthalmopathy (dated by TCRdb to about 2019). Receptors were amplified or captured by multiplex PCR. TCRdb records Illumina HiSeq 2000 as the sequencer. TCR beta CDR3 regions were amplified from RNA transcripts. A first-round RT-PCR of the TCR CDR3 used the HTBI primer set with the Qiagen OneStep RT-PCR kit. TCRdb trimmed public reads at Q25 via fastp, called clones via MiXCR and kept in-frame beta chains. Here each entry gathers all rows of one CDR3 protein and keeps the most common genes and DNA. For this sample the table gives a few hundred thousand distinct CDR3 sequences, of which more than 15% were detected only once. Around an eighth of the sample belongs to the ten largest clones. Sequencing used blood. Source of these receptors: a woman aged 18-29 years with Graves' hyperthyroidism.

A note on this clonotype: The final CDR3 position lacks the conserved phenylalanine or tryptophan, pointing to a likely read error. The chain is built from TRBV5-1 and TRBJ2-7, with 10 bases matching TRBD1. This CDR3 contains 13 residues. With 6 bases clipped from V and 5 bases from J, the junction kept 5 bases outside the gene matches. CDR1 is SGHRS, CDR2 YFSETQ, per germline. CDR3 protein: CASIPGTGDEQYL. The CDR3 DNA reads TGCGCCAGCATACCCGGGACAGGGGACGAGCAGTACCTC.

This clonotype was counted many times. CDR3 protein: CASSPGPGRAGNTIYF. Here the CDR3 DNA reads TGTGCCAGCAGCCCTGGTCCGGGAAGGGCTGGAAACACCATATATTTT. The V and J genes are TRBV11-2 and TRBJ1-3, with D unclear. Trimming took 5 bases from V and 2 from J, leaving 16 bases between them. The CDR3 spans 16 residues. Germline V gene lookup returns CDR1 SGHAT and CDR2 FQNNGV.

This clonotype was recorded at least ten times. The V call is TRBV20-1, the J call TRBJ1-1; weak D call: TRBD1 (5 bases). This CDR3 contains 14 residues. V was trimmed by 1 base and J by 5 bases, leaving 14 bases between them. Germline CDR1 DFQATT, CDR2 SNEGSKA (reference sequence). CDR3 residues: CSARVGGGRTEAFF. CDR3 nucleotide sequence: TGCAGTGCTAGAGTTGGGGGGGGGAGGACTGAAGCTTTCTTT.

This chain uses TRBV7-3 with TRBJ2-5, with a possible D match to TRBD1 (5 bases). CDR1 and CDR2 (germline): SGHTA, FQGTGA. V was shortened by 4 bases and J by 1 base, with 13 bases between the two germline ends. The CDR3 spans 15 residues. The CDR3 nucleotides are TGTGCCAGCAGCTCCCTCGGCAGGGTCCAAGAGACCCAGTACTTC. Translating gives CASSSLGRVQETQYF.

The rearrangement joins TRBV5-1 to TRBJ2-1, with 7 bases aligning to TRBD2. CDR3 length: 13 amino acids. J was trimmed by 9 bases and V by 9 bases; bases with no gene match: 12. Germline-derived CDR1 and CDR2 are SGHRS and YFSETQ. CDR3 sequence reads: CATSAGDRAEQFF. The CDR3, as DNA: TGCGCCACCTCGGCGGGGGATAGGGCTGAGCAGTTCTTC. Full variable domain (missing parts from reference TRBV5-1 and TRBJ2-1): KAGVTQTPRYLIKTRGQQVTLSCSPISGHRSVSWYQQTPGQGLQFLFEYFSETQRNKGNFPGRFSGRQFSNSRSEMNVSTLELGDSALYLCATSAGDRAEQFFGPGTRLTVL.

The chain carries TRBV3-1 and TRBJ1-1, with 9 bases aligning to TRBD1. Germline V gene lookup returns CDR1 LGHDT and CDR2 YNNKEL (reference sequence). The trim removed 4 bases at V and 8 bases at J, leaving 17 bases unmatched. This CDR3 has 17 residues. The chain's CDR3 is CASSPVPGQGIALEAFF. DNA of the CDR3: TGTGCCAGCAGCCCAGTCCCGGGACAGGGTATCGCACTCGAAGCTTTCTTT.

The chain recombines TRBV9 with TRBJ1-2; 8 bases align to TRBD1. The CDR3 contains 17 residues. V was clipped by 4 bases and J by 0 bases; unmatched bases: 11. Germline assignment: CDR1 SGDLS and CDR2 YYNGEE. The CDR3 sequence: CASSLRGGQATNYGYTF. CDR3 nucleotides: TGTGCCAGCAGCTTGAGGGGGGGACAGGCAACTAACTATGGCTACACCTTC.

This clonotype was picked up a small number of times. This chain connects TRBV20-1 to TRBJ2-7; D gene uncertain. The CDR3 runs to 14 residues. Per germline, CDR1 DFQATT and CDR2 SNEGSKA (reference sequence). V gave up 6 bases and J gave up 3 bases, with 18 bases separating them. CDR3 DNA sequence: TGCAGTGCCACGAGTTACCGCAGTAACTACGAGCAGTACTTC. Translating gives CSATSYRSNYEQYF.

Many counts were recorded for this clonotype. For the CDR3, the DNA is TGTGCCAGCAGCACCCGAGGGGGTAGTGGCTACACCTTC. Protein: CASSTRGGSGYTF. The gene calls are TRBV3-1 and TRBJ1-2, with D perhaps matching TRBD1 (6 bases). Germline values: CDR1 LGHDT, CDR2 YNNKEL (reference sequence). This CDR3 is built from 13 residues. Between the trimmed V and J ends, which lost 5 bases and 7 bases, there was a span of 14 bases.

This clonotype was seen at least ten times. The chain combines TRBV15 with TRBJ1-5; tentatively, D is TRBD1 (5 bases). The CDR3 loop spans 15 amino acids. Germline loops: CDR1 LNHNV, CDR2 YYDKDF (reference sequence). V gave up 6 bases and J gave up 0 bases, with 12 bases separating them. The CDR3 DNA reads TGTGCCACCAGAGGGACTGACTATAGCAATCAGCCCCAGCATTTT. This encodes CATRGTDYSNQPQHF.

The rearrangement links TRBV6-1 to TRBJ2-1; 9 nucleotides line up with TRBD2. V lost 3 bases and J lost 6; bases outside the gene matches: 6. The germline V gene has CDR1 MNHNS and CDR2 SASEGT. The CDR3 is 15 amino acids. CDR3 DNA sequence: TGTGCCAGCAGTGAGGGGAGACTAGCGGTCAATGAGCAGTTCTTC. Protein: CASSEGRLAVNEQFF.

In its sample, this clonotype was seen a few times. This chain uses TRBV4-1 with TRBJ1-2; no definite D call. The germline gives CDR1 MGHRA, CDR2 YSYEKL. V was trimmed by 0 bases and J by 3 bases, leaving 11 bases between them. CDR3 length: 15 amino acids. The CDR3 DNA is TGCGCCAGCAGCCAAGACTCGACGGTCCACTATGGCTACACCTTC. Encoded protein: CASSQDSTVHYGYTF.

With respect to this clonotype: A read error may explain this, as a much larger clone is one base away. This chain joins TRBV15 and TRBJ2-7; D tentatively fits TRBD1 or TRBD2 (7 bases each). This CDR3 region has 13 residues. Germline loops: CDR1 LNHNV, CDR2 YYDKDF (reference sequence). The V and J ends lost 8 bases and 7 bases respectively, with 18 bases between them. The CDR3 DNA sequence: TGTGCCACCGGGCGACAGGGAGGGGGAGAGCAGTACTTC. Protein: CATGRQGGGEQYF.

A few counts support this clonotype. V gene TRBV28 combines with J gene TRBJ2-2; 9 bases are a match to TRBD2. The CDR3 is 14 residues long. Germline trimming cut 6 bases from V and 6 bases from J; bases unmatched to any gene: 5. The germline V gene encodes CDR1 MDHEN and CDR2 SYDVKM. The CDR3, as DNA: TGTGCCAGCAGGGATAGCGGGAGAGCCGGGGAGCTGTTTTTT. As protein: CASRDSGRAGELFF.

As regards this clonotype: Given a much more abundant clone one base away, this may be a read error. The chain uses TRBV6-2 or TRBV6-3 and TRBJ1-5; D is unclear. The CDR3 runs to 13 residues. The V and J ends lost 3 bases and 1 base respectively, with 4 bases between them. Germline loops: CDR1 MNHEY, CDR2 SVGEGT. The CDR3 coding sequence is TGTGCCAGCAGTTATAGGAGCAATCAGCCCCAGCATTTT. Translating gives CASSYRSNQPQHF.

In regard to this clonotype: A much larger clone is a single base away; this may be a read error. The V call is TRBV5-1, the J call TRBJ2-7, with D maybe TRBD1 (6 bases). The J call may not be correct, given that the DNA end is closer to TRBJ2-1. Germline CDR1 is SGHRS and CDR2 is YFSETQ. The CDR3 spans 18 residues. CDR3 in amino acids: CASSIHRLLAGETYEQFF. The CDR3 DNA reads TGCGCCAGCAGCATCCACCGCCTTCTGGCAGGGGAAACCTACGAGCAGTTCTTC.

This clonotype was seen ten or more times. The rearrangement joins TRBV28 to TRBJ1-2; 7 bases fit TRBD1. This CDR3 contains 15 residues. V was pared by 7 bases and J by 5 bases, with 13 bases of the junction left unmatched. The germline CDR1 and CDR2 sequences are MDHEN and SYDVKM. The chain's CDR3 is CASIPGQAGLYGYTF. CDR3 coding DNA: TGTGCCAGCATTCCAGGACAGGCCGGACTTTATGGCTACACCTTC.

The J gene is TRBJ2-7, the V gene TRBV4-1, with D possibly being TRBD1 or TRBD2 (5 bases each). The germline V gene has CDR1 MGHRA and CDR2 YSYEKL. V lost 0 bases, J lost 0 bases, and 12 bases lay in between. The CDR3 loop spans 16 amino acids. CDR3 DNA sequence: TGCGCCAGCAGCCAAGAGGTGGCAGGGAGCTCCTACGAGCAGTACTTC. Amino acids: CASSQEVAGSSYEQYF.

This clonotype came up many times. The V call is TRBV20-1, the J call TRBJ1-1; D is perhaps TRBD1 (5 bases). Trimming shortened V by 5 bases and J by 5 bases, and 12 bases separated the two germline ends. CDR3 size: 12 residues. Germline CDR1 and CDR2: DFQATT and SNEGSKA (reference sequence). The CDR3, as DNA: TGCAGTGCTCTCGAATGGGGGACTGAAGCTTTCTTT. Amino acids: CSALEWGTEAFF.

This clonotype was seen a handful of times. CDR3 nucleotide sequence: TGTGCCAGCAGTTTTCCCAGGCTGGGGGGAACCGGCGTCCTGACTTTC. The encoded protein is CASSFPRLGGTGVLTF. The V gene is TRBV28, the J gene TRBJ2-6; TRBD2 might be the D (6 bases). V lost 3 bases and J lost 12, with 21 bases in between. CDR3 length equals 16 residues. From germline, CDR1 is MDHEN and CDR2 SYDVKM.

This clonotype was seen ten or more times. J is TRBJ2-5 and V is TRBV10-3; 10 positions match TRBD2. CDR1 and CDR2 from the germline V gene are ENHRY and SYGVKD. The CDR3 contains 16 residues. V dropped 3 bases and J dropped 1; count of bases not matched to a gene: 5. For the CDR3, the DNA is TGTGCCATCAGTGACCTAGCGGGGGCCGTCCAAGAGACCCAGTACTTC. Residues: CAISDLAGAVQETQYF.

V usage is TRBV10-1 and J usage is TRBJ2-7; no reliable D call. V lost 3 bases to trimming and J lost 0 bases, with 9 bases between them. The germline V gene encodes CDR1 WNHNN and CDR2 SYGVQD (reference sequence). This CDR3 comprises 14 residues. In DNA, the CDR3 is TGCGCCAGCAGTGATCAATGGAACTCCTACGAGCAGTACTTC. This codes for CASSDQWNSYEQYF.

This clonotype was seen ten or more times. V usage is TRBV12-3 or TRBV12-4 and J usage is TRBJ2-3; D gene uncertain. The CDR3 covers 13 residues. The V and J ends lost 3 bases and 3 bases respectively, with 7 bases between them. CDR3 coding DNA: TGTGCCAGCAGTTTGGGGAAAACAGATACGCAGTATTTT. It codes for CASSLGKTDTQYF.

This clonotype has a count of ten or more. The chain has TRBV7-2 and TRBJ1-6; D is unresolved. Germline loops: CDR1 SGHTA, CDR2 FQGNSA. V was clipped by 1 base and J by 6 bases, with 7 bases between them. This CDR3 is 14 amino acids long. CDR3: CASSLGGRNSPLHF. As DNA, the CDR3 is TGTGCCAGCAGCTTAGGAGGCCGTAATTCACCCCTCCACTTT. Using reference TRBV7-2 and TRBJ1-6 for the parts outside the CDR3, the full variable domain is GAGVSQSPSNKVTEKGKDVELRCDPISGHTALYWYRQSLGQGLEFLIYFQGNSAPDKSGLPSDRFSAERTGGSVSTLTIQRTQQEDSAVYLCASSLGGRNSPLHFGNGTRLTVT.

V is TRBV20-1 and J is TRBJ1-2, with unresolved D. V was trimmed by 5 bases and J by 0 bases, leaving 10 bases between them. The CDR3 loop spans 13 amino acids. Per germline, CDR1 DFQATT and CDR2 SNEGSKA (reference sequence). The CDR3 spells CSAEPAANYGYTF. Here the CDR3 DNA reads TGCAGTGCTGAGCCGGCGGCTAACTATGGCTACACCTTC.

This rearrangement joins TRBV7-2 to TRBJ1-1, with TRBD1 matching 8 bases. CDR3 size: 13 residues. J gave up 0 bases and V 10 bases, and 4 bases lay outside the gene matches. The germline gives CDR1 SGHTA, CDR2 FQGNSA. Here the CDR3 reads CATRDRMNTEAFF. In DNA, the CDR3 is TGTGCCACCCGGGACAGGATGAACACTGAAGCTTTCTTT.

In its sample, this clonotype was seen many times. The J gene is TRBJ2-7, the V gene TRBV27; 7 nucleotides align to TRBD2. With 6 bases clipped from V and 6 bases from J, the junction kept 8 bases outside the gene matches. In germline, CDR1 is MNHEY, CDR2 SMNVEV (reference sequence). This CDR3 comprises 13 residues. CDR3: CASSREAEGEQYF. CDR3 in DNA: TGTGCCAGCAGCCGGGAGGCGGAGGGCGAGCAGTACTTC.

The table lists this clonotype with a few counts. The chain is built from TRBV20-1 and TRBJ2-1; tentative D call: TRBD1 (6 bases). V lost 5 bases and J 4 bases, leaving 12 bases between the germline ends. CDR3 size: 13 residues. CDR1 is DFQATT and CDR2 is SNEGSKA in the germline V gene (reference sequence). The CDR3 sequence is CSAPGTLYNEQFF. In DNA, the CDR3 is TGCAGTGCTCCCGGGACACTTTACAATGAGCAGTTCTTC.

The gene calls are TRBV7-6 and TRBJ2-1; D gene uncertain. The CDR3 extends over 13 amino acids. The V and J ends lost 5 bases and 9 bases respectively, with 14 bases between them. Germline V gene data show CDR1 as SGHVS and CDR2 as FNYEAQ. CDR3 amino acids: CASSLDPWGEQFF. The CDR3 DNA is TGTGCCAGCAGCCTCGACCCCTGGGGTGAGCAGTTCTTC.

This chain uses TRBV6-1 with TRBJ2-7; possibly TRBD1 for D (5 bases). The germline gives CDR1 MNHNS, CDR2 SASEGT. CDR3 length: 16 amino acids. V dropped 3 bases and J dropped 2 bases, with 17 bases sitting between them. DNA of the CDR3: TGTGCCAGCAGTGACCCCCAGATCAGGGTTACCTACGAGCAGTACTTC. Translation gives CASSDPQIRVTYEQYF.

This clonotype occurred many times. The chain combines TRBV20-1 with TRBJ1-5; 9 nucleotides match TRBD1. The germline V gene has CDR1 DFQATT and CDR2 SNEGSKA (reference sequence). Trimming at V came to 3 bases and at J to 5 bases, leaving 14 bases not matched to a gene. CDR3 length equals 17 residues. As DNA, the CDR3 is TGCAGTGCTAGCCGGGACAGGGCCCTGAGCGTGGATCAGCCCCAGCATTTT. Amino acids: CSASRDRALSVDQPQHF.